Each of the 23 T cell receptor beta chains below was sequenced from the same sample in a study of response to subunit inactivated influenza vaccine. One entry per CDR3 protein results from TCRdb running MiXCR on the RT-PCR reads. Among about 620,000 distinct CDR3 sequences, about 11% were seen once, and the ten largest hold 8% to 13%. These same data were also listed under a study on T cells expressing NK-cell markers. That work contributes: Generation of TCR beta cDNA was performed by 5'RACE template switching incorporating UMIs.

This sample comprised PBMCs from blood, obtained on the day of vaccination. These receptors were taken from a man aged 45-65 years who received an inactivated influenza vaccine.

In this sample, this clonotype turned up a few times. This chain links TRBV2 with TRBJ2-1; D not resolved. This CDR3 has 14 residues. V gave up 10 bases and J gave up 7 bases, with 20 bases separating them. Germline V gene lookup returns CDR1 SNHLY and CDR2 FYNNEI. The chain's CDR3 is CATSSGPVLNEQFF. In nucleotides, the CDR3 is TGTGCCACCTCCTCTGGCCCAGTCCTTAATGAGCAGTTCTTC.

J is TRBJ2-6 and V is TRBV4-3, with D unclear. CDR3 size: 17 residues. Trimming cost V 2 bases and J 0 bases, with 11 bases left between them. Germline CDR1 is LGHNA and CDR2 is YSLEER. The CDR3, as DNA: TGCGCCAGCAGCCAACGCGACGGCGGCTCTGGGGCCAACGTCCTGACTTTC. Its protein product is CASSQRDGGSGANVLTF.

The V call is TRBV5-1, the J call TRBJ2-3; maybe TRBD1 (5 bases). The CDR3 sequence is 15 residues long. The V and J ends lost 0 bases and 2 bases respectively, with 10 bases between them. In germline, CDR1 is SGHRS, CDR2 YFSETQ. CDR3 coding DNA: TGCGCCAGCAGCTTGGGACAGACTCCCACAGATACGCAGTATTTT. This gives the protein CASSLGQTPTDTQYF.

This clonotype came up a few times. The CDR3 coding sequence is TGCAGCGTTGCAGGGACGAGAAATCAGCCCCAGCATTTT. Protein sequence: CSVAGTRNQPQHF. The rearrangement joins TRBV29-1 to TRBJ1-5; possible D gene TRBD1, 5 bases. The V and J ends lost 4 bases and 4 bases respectively, with 11 bases between them. The CDR3 spans 13 residues. The germline gives CDR1 SQVTM, CDR2 ANQGSEA.

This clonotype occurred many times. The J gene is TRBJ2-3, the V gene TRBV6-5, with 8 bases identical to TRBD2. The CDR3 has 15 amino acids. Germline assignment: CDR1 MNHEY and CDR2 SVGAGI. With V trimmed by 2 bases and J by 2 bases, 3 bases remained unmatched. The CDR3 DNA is TGTGCCAGCAGTTACAGCGGGGGTAACACAGATACGCAGTATTTT. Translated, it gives CASSYSGGNTDTQYF.

The CDR3 coding sequence is TGTGCCAGCTCGTGGCGGGCAGATACGCAGTATTTT. Its protein product is CASSWRADTQYF. The chain carries TRBV12-3 or TRBV12-4 and TRBJ2-3, with D tentatively TRBD2 (5 bases). This CDR3 comprises 12 residues. The germline V and J ends were trimmed by 8 bases and 4 bases, with 10 bases remaining between them.

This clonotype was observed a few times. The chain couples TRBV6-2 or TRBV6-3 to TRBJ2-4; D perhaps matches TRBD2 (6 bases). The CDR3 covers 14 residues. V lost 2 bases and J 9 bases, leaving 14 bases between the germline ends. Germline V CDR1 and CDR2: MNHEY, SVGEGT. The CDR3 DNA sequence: TGTGCCAGCAGTTACGCGCGGGACGGAAGCATTCAGTACTTC. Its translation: CASSYARDGSIQYF.

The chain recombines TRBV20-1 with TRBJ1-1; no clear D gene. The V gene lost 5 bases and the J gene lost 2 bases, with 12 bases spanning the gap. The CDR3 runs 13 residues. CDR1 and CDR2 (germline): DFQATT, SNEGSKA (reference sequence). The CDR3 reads CSADIGVNTEAFF. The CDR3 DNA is TGCAGTGCTGACATTGGGGTTAACACTGAAGCTTTCTTT.

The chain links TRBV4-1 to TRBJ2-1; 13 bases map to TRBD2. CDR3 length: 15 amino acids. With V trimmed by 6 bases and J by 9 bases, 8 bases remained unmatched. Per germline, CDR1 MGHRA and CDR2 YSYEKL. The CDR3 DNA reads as TGCGCCAGCAGTATACCGGGACTAGCGGGACGTGAGCAGTTCTTC. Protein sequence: CASSIPGLAGREQFF.

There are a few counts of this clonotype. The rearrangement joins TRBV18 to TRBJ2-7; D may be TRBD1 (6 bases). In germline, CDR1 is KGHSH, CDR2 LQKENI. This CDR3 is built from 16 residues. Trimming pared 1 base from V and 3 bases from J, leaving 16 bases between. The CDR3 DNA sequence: TGTGCCAGCTCACCACTAGGACAGAGACACCTCTACGAGCAGTACTTC. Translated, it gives CASSPLGQRHLYEQYF.

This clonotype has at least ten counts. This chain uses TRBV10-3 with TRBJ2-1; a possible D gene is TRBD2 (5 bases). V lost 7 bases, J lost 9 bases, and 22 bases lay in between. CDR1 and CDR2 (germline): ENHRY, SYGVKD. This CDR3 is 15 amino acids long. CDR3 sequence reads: CAITETTGSPSEQFF. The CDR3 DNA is TGTGCCATCACGGAGACTACGGGCAGTCCCAGTGAGCAGTTCTTC.

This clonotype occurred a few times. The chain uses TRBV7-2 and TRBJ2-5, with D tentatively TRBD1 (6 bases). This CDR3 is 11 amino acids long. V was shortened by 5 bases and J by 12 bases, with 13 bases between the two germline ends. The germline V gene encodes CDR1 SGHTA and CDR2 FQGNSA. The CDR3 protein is CASSVTGIKYF. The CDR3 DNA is TGTGCCAGCAGCGTGACAGGCATTAAGTACTTC. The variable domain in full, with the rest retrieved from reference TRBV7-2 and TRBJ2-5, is GAGVSQSPSNKVTEKGKDVELRCDPISGHTALYWYRQSLGQGLEFLIYFQGNSAPDKSGLPSDRFSAERTGGSVSTLTIQRTQQEDSAVYLCASSVTGIKYFGPGTRLLVL.

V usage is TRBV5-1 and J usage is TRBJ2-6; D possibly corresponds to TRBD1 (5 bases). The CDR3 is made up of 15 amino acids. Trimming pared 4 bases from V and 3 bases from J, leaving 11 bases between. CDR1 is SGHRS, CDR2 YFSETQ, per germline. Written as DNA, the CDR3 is TGCGCCAGCAGCATCCAGGGTGGTGGGGCCAACGTCCTGACTTTC. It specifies CASSIQGGGANVLTF.

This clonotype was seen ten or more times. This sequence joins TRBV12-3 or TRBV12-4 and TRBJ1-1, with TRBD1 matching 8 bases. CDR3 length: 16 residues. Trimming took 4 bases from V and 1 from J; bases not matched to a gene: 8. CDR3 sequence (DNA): TGTGCCAGCAGTTACGGACAGGGAGGTAGGAACACTGAAGCTTTCTTT. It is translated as CASSYGQGGRNTEAFF.

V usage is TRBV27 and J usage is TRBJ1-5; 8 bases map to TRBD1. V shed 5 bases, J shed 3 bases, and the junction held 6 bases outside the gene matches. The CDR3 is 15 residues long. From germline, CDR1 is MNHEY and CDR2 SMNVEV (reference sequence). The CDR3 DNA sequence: TGTGCCAGCAGTCCGCGGACAGGGACCAATCAGCCCCAGCATTTT. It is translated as CASSPRTGTNQPQHF.

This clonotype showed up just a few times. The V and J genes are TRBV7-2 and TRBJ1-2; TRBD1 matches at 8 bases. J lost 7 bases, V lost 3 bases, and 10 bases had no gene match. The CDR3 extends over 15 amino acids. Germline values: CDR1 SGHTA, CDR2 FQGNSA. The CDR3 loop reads CASSFSFSDRGGYTF. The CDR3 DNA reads TGTGCCAGCAGCTTTTCCTTTTCCGACAGGGGTGGCTACACCTTC.

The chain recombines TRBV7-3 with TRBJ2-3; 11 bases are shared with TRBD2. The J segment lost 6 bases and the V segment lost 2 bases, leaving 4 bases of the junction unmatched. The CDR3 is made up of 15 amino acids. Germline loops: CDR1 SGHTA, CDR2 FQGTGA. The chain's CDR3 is CASSLLAGGFDTQYF. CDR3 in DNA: TGTGCCAGCAGCTTACTAGCGGGAGGCTTCGATACGCAGTATTTT.

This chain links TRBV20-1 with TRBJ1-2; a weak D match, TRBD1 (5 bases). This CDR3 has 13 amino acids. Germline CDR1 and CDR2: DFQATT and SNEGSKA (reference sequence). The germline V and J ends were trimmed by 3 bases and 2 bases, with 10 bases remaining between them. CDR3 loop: CSARSGTNYGYTF. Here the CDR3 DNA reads TGCAGTGCTAGGTCCGGGACGAACTATGGCTACACCTTC.

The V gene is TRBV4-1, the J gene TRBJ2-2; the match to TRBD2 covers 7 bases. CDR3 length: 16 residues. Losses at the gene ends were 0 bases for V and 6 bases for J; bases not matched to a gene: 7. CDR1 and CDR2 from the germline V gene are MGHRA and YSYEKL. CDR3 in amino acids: CASSQDWAGRAGELFF. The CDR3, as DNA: TGCGCCAGCAGCCAAGATTGGGCAGGGAGGGCCGGGGAGCTGTTTTTT.

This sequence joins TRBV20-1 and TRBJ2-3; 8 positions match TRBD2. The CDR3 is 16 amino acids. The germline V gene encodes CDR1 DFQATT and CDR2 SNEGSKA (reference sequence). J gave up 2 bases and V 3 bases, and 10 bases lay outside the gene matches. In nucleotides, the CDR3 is TGCAGTGCTAGGTCCGGGGGGGGGCCTAACACAGATACGCAGTATTTT. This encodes CSARSGGGPNTDTQYF.

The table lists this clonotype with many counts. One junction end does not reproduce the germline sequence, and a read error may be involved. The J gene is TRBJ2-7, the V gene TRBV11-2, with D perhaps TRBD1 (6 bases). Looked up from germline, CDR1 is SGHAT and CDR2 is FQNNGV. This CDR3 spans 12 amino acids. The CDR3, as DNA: TGTGCCAGCAGCTTACTCCTTCAGGGGCCGCACTTC. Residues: CASSLLLQGPHF.

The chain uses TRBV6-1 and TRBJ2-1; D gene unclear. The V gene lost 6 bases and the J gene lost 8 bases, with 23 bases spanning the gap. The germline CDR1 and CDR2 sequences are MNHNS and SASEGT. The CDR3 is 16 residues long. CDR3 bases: TGTGCCAGCAGACCCTTTGCGGAAACGCATGGGGATGAGCAGTTCTTC. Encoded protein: CASRPFAETHGDEQFF.

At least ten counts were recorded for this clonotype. CDR3: CASSSPSGRRHEQYF. In nucleotides, the CDR3 is TGTGCCAGCAGCAGTCCTTCCGGGCGCCGCCACGAGCAGTACTTC. The rearrangement links TRBV7-9 to TRBJ2-7; D is undetermined. The CDR3 contains 15 residues. Trimming took off 5 bases at V and 5 bases at J, with 19 bases between the two ends. Per the germline V gene, CDR1 is SEHNR and CDR2 is FQNEAQ (reference sequence).